This record looks at one T cell receptor (beta chain) sequence and its context. The antigen remains unidentified. The germline CDR1 and CDR2 sequences are SGHRS and YFSETQ. V lost 0 bases and J lost 3, with 19 bases in between. The CDR3 spans 17 residues. These data are taken from a study of T cells in localized non-small cell lung cancer. Overall study findings and caveats: Uninvolved adjacent lung showed higher T cell clonality than tumor. Heterogeneity stays possible, as sequencing covered only one tumor region.

Profiling relied on immunoSEQ multiplex PCR, and the TCRdb table lists in-frame clones only, not all of them. The repertoire holds roughly 1,900 clones, with 21% as singletons. This chain uses TRBV5-1 with TRBJ2-7; D perhaps matches TRBD1 (6 bases). Sequences were derived from lung tumor tissue, sampled before any cancer treatment. This clonotype was sampled from a male donor at least 60 years old with stage II lung adenocarcinoma. This CDR3 is CASSLGGLDSGNYEQYF. As DNA, the CDR3 is TGCGCCAGCAGCTTGGGGGGTTTGGACAGCGGAAACTACGAGCAGTACTTC. Using reference TRBV5-1 and TRBJ2-7 for the parts outside the CDR3, the full variable domain is KAGVTQTPRYLIKTRGQQVTLSCSPISGHRSVSWYQQTPGQGLQFLFEYFSETQRNKGNFPGRFSGRQFSNSRSEMNVSTLELGDSALYLCASSLGGLDSGNYEQYFGPGTRLTVT.